One and the same sample provided the 17 T cell receptor beta chains below, sequenced in a study of blood T cell repertoires in COVID-19. Libraries were prepared by immunoSEQ multiplex PCR; TCRdb keeps only in-frame clonotypes and omits some of them. Here the sample spans roughly 400,000 clones, less than 95% being singletons. The sample consisted of PBMCs or T cells enriched from blood (not recorded which). The origin of the receptors is a man between 18 and 29 years old who had recovered from COVID-19.

V and J are TRBV27 and TRBJ2-3; D is undetermined. Germline V CDR1 and CDR2: MNHEY, SMNVEV (reference sequence). The CDR3 runs 14 residues. V shed 4 bases and J shed 3 bases, with 11 bases lying between them. CDR3: CASSYDGVTDTQYF. The CDR3 nucleotides are TGTGCCAGCAGTTACGACGGAGTGACAGATACGCAGTATTTT.

The V gene is TRBV10-3, the J gene TRBJ1-1, with TRBD1 matching 8 bases. The CDR3 sequence is 14 residues long. The V gene's germline CDR1 is ENHRY and CDR2 SYGVKD. Trimming cost V 6 bases and J 0 bases; bases outside gene matches: 3. CDR3 bases: TGTGCCATCAGCCAGGGGGCAGTGAACACTGAAGCTTTCTTT. It yields the protein CAISQGAVNTEAFF.

The genes are TRBV11-3 and TRBJ2-7; the D gene is possibly TRBD2 (6 bases). The CDR3 spans 14 residues. Germline CDR1 is SGHNT and CDR2 is YENEEA. The germline V and J ends were trimmed by 0 bases and 5 bases, with 11 bases remaining between them. CDR3 protein: CASSLEALANEQYF. CDR3 nucleotides: TGTGCCAGCAGCTTAGAAGCCCTAGCGAACGAGCAGTACTTC. The complete variable domain, with remaining parts taken from reference TRBV11-3 and TRBJ2-7, reads EAGVVQSPRYKIIEKKQPVAFWCNPISGHNTLYWYLQNLGQGPELLIRYENEEAVDDSQLPKDRFSAERLKGVDSTLKIQPAELGDSAVYLCASSLEALANEQYFGPGTRLTVT.

The rearrangement links TRBV7-9 to TRBJ1-5; 7 bases match TRBD1. The CDR3 has 15 residues. From germline, CDR1 is SEHNR and CDR2 FQNEAQ (reference sequence). V trimming: 3 bases; J trimming: 4 bases; junction bases outside the gene matches: 6. This CDR3 is CASSLGTVENQPQHF. The CDR3 region has the DNA TGTGCCAGCAGCTTGGGGACAGTCGAAAATCAGCCCCAGCATTTT.

The gene calls are TRBV4-1 and TRBJ2-1; 10 nucleotides agree with TRBD2. CDR1 and CDR2 (germline): MGHRA, YSYEKL. The V gene end was trimmed by 5 bases and the J gene end by 0 bases; junction bases not matched to a gene: 13. The CDR3 spans 19 residues. CDR3 sequence reads: CASSKGRGLANSSYNEQFF. In nucleotides, the CDR3 is TGCGCCAGCAGCAAAGGTCGGGGACTAGCGAATAGCTCCTACAATGAGCAGTTCTTC.

This chain joins TRBV7-9 and TRBJ2-7; tentatively, D is TRBD2 (6 bases). The CDR3 is 14 amino acids. V gave up 4 bases and J gave up 1 base, with 11 bases separating them. Germline CDR1 and CDR2: SEHNR and FQNEAQ (reference sequence). The CDR3 sequence is CASSSGTFSYEQYF. The CDR3 region has the DNA TGTGCCAGCAGCTCGGGGACTTTTTCCTACGAGCAGTACTTC. Drawing the rest from reference TRBV7-9 and TRBJ2-7, the complete variable domain is DTGVSQNPRHKITKRGQNVTFRCDPISEHNRLYWYRQTLGQGPEFLTYFQNEAQLEKSRLLSDRFSAERPKGSFSTLEIQRTEQGDSAMYLCASSSGTFSYEQYFGPGTRLTVT.

The chain joins TRBV2 to TRBJ1-4; D is uncertain. From germline, CDR1 is SNHLY and CDR2 FYNNEI. Trimming took off 3 bases at V and 9 bases at J, with 11 bases between the two ends. This CDR3 spans 13 amino acids. The CDR3 nucleotides read TGTGCCAGCAGTGAGGGCCGGTCCCAAAAACTGTTTTTT. The encoded protein is CASSEGRSQKLFF.

This clone has a handful of counts. This rearrangement joins TRBV18 to TRBJ2-1; no clear D gene. Germline V gives CDR1 KGHSH, CDR2 LQKENI. The CDR3 is 14 amino acids. V dropped 0 bases and J dropped 9 bases, with 12 bases sitting between them. CDR3 DNA: TGTGCCAGCTCACCACCGATAGATTTCGGTGAGCAGTTCTTC. Amino acids: CASSPPIDFGEQFF.

The rearrangement links TRBV19 to TRBJ2-7; D may be TRBD2 (6 bases). The V end was cut by 6 bases, the J end by 0 bases, with 15 bases between. The CDR3 is 15 residues long. CDR1 is LNHDA, CDR2 SQIVND, per germline (reference sequence). CDR3 loop: CASSGGQGFSYEQYF. The CDR3 region has the DNA TGTGCCAGTAGCGGAGGGCAGGGTTTCTCCTACGAGCAGTACTTC.

This chain links TRBV11-3 with TRBJ2-2, with D maybe TRBD2 (6 bases). Germline assignment: CDR1 SGHNT and CDR2 YENEEA. The CDR3 contains 13 residues. V lost 5 bases to trimming and J lost 5 bases, with 9 bases between them. The CDR3 coding sequence is TGTGCCAGCAGCGACGGGGGAACCGGGGAGCTGTTTTTT. Encoded protein: CASSDGGTGELFF.

This sequence joins TRBV7-8 and TRBJ2-7; TRBD2 agrees at 10 bases. CDR3 length: 14 amino acids. With V trimmed by 2 bases and J by 5 bases, 3 bases remained unmatched. The germline V gene has CDR1 SGHVS and CDR2 FQNEAQ. As DNA, the CDR3 is TGTGCCAGCAGCTTAATCGGGACTAGCGACGAGCAGTACTTC. This sequence encodes CASSLIGTSDEQYF.

The chain employs TRBV7-9 and TRBJ1-1, with D maybe TRBD1 (5 bases). The CDR3 length is 13 residues. Trimming took 5 bases from V and 12 from J, leaving 19 bases between them. Germline CDR1 SEHNR, CDR2 FQNEAQ (reference sequence). The CDR3 nucleotides read TGTGCCAGCAGCAGAGGGGAGGGAGAGAGAACTTTCTTT. This sequence encodes CASSRGEGERTFF.

The V gene is TRBV5-1, the J gene TRBJ2-2; 14 bases match TRBD2. V was clipped by 5 bases and J by 6 bases; unmatched bases: 9. Germline loops: CDR1 SGHRS, CDR2 YFSETQ. There are 17 residues in the CDR3. CDR3 loop: CASRPGLAGAVAGELFF. In nucleotides, the CDR3 is TGCGCCAGCAGACCGGGACTAGCGGGAGCGGTAGCCGGGGAGCTGTTTTTT. Using reference TRBV5-1 and TRBJ2-2 for the parts outside the CDR3, the full variable domain is KAGVTQTPRYLIKTRGQQVTLSCSPISGHRSVSWYQQTPGQGLQFLFEYFSETQRNKGNFPGRFSGRQFSNSRSEMNVSTLELGDSALYLCASRPGLAGAVAGELFFGEGSRLTVL.

The rearrangement links TRBV5-1 to TRBJ1-6; 10 nucleotides match TRBD1. Looked up from germline, CDR1 is SGHRS and CDR2 is YFSETQ. The ends lost 7 bases at V and 7 bases at J; junction bases unmatched: 5. This CDR3 comprises 14 residues. CDR3 in amino acids: CASGRDRGNSPLHF. Written as DNA, the CDR3 is TGCGCCAGCGGCCGGGACAGGGGAAATTCACCCCTCCACTTT. Supplemented by reference TRBV5-1 and TRBJ1-6, the full variable domain reads KAGVTQTPRYLIKTRGQQVTLSCSPISGHRSVSWYQQTPGQGLQFLFEYFSETQRNKGNFPGRFSGRQFSNSRSEMNVSTLELGDSALYLCASGRDRGNSPLHFGNGTRLTVT.

The J gene is TRBJ2-1, the V gene TRBV20-1, with unresolved D. CDR1 is DFQATT, CDR2 SNEGSKA, per germline (reference sequence). The ends were cut back, 5 bases at V and 8 bases at J, with 10 bases in the middle. This CDR3 spans 11 amino acids. CDR3 amino acids: CSAEQVDEQFF. The CDR3 bases are TGCAGTGCTGAACAAGTCGATGAGCAGTTCTTC.

The chain joins TRBV3-1 (or the pseudogene TRBV3-2) to TRBJ2-2; 10 bases are shared with TRBD1. V lost 4 bases and J lost 4; bases outside the gene matches: 9. Germline V gene sequence: CDR1 LGHDT, CDR2 YNNKEL (reference sequence). The length of the CDR3 is 17 residues. The CDR3 region is CASSPYGQGVSTGELFF. DNA for the CDR3: TGTGCCAGCAGCCCTTATGGACAGGGGGTCAGCACCGGGGAGCTGTTTTTT.

As DNA, the CDR3 is TGTGCCAGCAGCCGCGGGGGGCGAGAAGCTTTCTTT. This encodes CASSRGGREAFF. The chain uses TRBV6-5 and TRBJ1-1; TRBD1 might be the D (6 bases). Trimming shortened V by 6 bases and J by 8 bases, and 13 bases separated the two germline ends. Germline CDR1 and CDR2: MNHEY and SVGAGI. CDR3 size: 12 residues.